This T cell receptor beta chain was identified during a study of OX40 agonist ivuxolimab in advanced cancers. Study details: Intravenous ivuxolimab was administered to patients every 2 weeks at 0.01 to 10 mg/kg.

TCRdb's table, derived via immunoSEQ multiplex PCR, lists solely in-frame clones and lacks some. The table lists under 85,000 clones, 87% of them singletons, with roughly 0.25% in the top ten. The sequence was collected from an adult with an advanced solid tumor such as melanoma, head and neck, liver or kidney cancer. The specimen was CD4+ or CD8+ T cells sorted from blood, collected in a trial of the OX40 agonist ivuxolimab.

The CDR3 region has the DNA TGTGCCAGCAGTTCCAGGGGACAGGGGGTTTTTTCACCCCTCCACTTT. Amino acids: CASSSRGQGVFSPLHF. The chain joins TRBV6-5 to TRBJ1-6; TRBD1 matches at 11 bases. The germline V gene encodes CDR1 MNHEY and CDR2 SVGAGI. The J segment lost 9 bases and the V segment lost 4 bases, leaving 8 bases of the junction unmatched. CDR3 size: 16 residues.